The clone carrying this TCR beta chain was counted at least ten times. The antigen remains undetermined. TCR beta CDR3 region amplification was performed from RNA transcripts. First-round RT-PCR with HTBI primers amplified the TCR CDR3 region. Via MiXCR, TCRdb re-called the multiplex PCR reads, giving one row per CDR3 protein. This sample has roughly 550,000 distinct CDR3 sequences; 15% to 20% occur once, and the top ten carry around 32%. The data originate from a study of T cells in Graves' hyperthyroidism and ophthalmopathy. The study's findings and limits: A median 6.5 months before onset, the model predicted ophthalmopathy.

V dropped 7 bases and J dropped 4 bases, with 13 bases sitting between them. The CDR3 is 13 amino acids. CDR1 and CDR2 from the germline V gene are SNHLY and FYNNEI. The sequence came from a woman aged 25-40 years with Graves' ophthalmopathy. The gene calls are TRBV2 and TRBJ1-1; a weak D match, TRBD1 (6 bases). Sequencing was performed on blood. CDR3 coding DNA: TGTGCCAGCACCCTCGGGACAACCACTGAAGCTTTCTTT. Translating it yields CASTLGTTTEAFF.